A selection of T cell receptor beta chains follows, all from one sample in a study of blood T cell repertoires in COVID-19. The data were produced by immunoSEQ multiplex PCR, yet TCRdb's version contains in-frame clones alone and is incomplete. In the table there are roughly 200,000 clones, approximately 83% of which are singletons. Source material: peripheral blood. The receptors here all came from a man aged 55 to 69 with acute or convalescent COVID-19. The CDR3 runs from the conserved cysteine through the conserved F or W. A D gene is named only where the DNA matches it firmly. Only part of the rows carry a size: once, few, many, or a class if the clone is expanded.

v_call	clone_size	j_call	d_call	cdr3_aa	cdr3_nt
TRBV5-1	NA	TRBJ2-1	TRBD2	CASRHGTSGRYEQFF	TGCGCCAGCAGACATGGGACTAGCGGGAGATATGAGCAGTTCTTC
TRBV18	NA	TRBJ2-3	TRBD2	CASSPPGLAGGSDTQYF	TGTGCCAGCTCACCACCTGGGCTAGCGGGAGGATCAGATACGCAGTATTTT
TRBV4-2	NA	TRBJ2-7	NA	CASSQERSGYEQYF	TGTGCCAGCAGCCAAGAGCGTTCGGGGTACGAGCAGTACTTC
TRBV30	NA	TRBJ1-3	TRBD1	CACLGTGIIGTIYF	TGTGCCTGTTTGGGGACAGGGATCATCGGCACCATATATTTT
TRBV19	NA	TRBJ2-7	TRBD1	CASSIGQGRHEQYF	TGTGCCAGTAGTATAGGACAGGGTCGCCACGAGCAGTACTTC
TRBV28	NA	TRBJ2-3	NA	CASREISATDTQYF	TGTGCCAGCAGAGAAATTAGCGCGACAGATACGCAGTATTTT
TRBV6-2/TRBV6-3	NA	TRBJ2-2	NA	CASSLRSDTGELFF	TGTGCCAGCAGCCTTCGGAGTGACACCGGGGAGCTGTTTTTT
TRBV19	NA	TRBJ2-5	TRBD2	CASSLTSVHQETQYF	TGTGCCAGTAGTTTAACTAGCGTACACCAAGAGACCCAGTACTTC
TRBV10-3	NA	TRBJ1-6	TRBD1	CAISGQGSHSPLHF	TGTGCCATCAGTGGACAGGGTAGTCATTCACCCCTCCACTTT
TRBV24-1	NA	TRBJ2-5	NA	CATSNPRTQIQETQYF	TGTGCCACCAGTAACCCCCGGACACAAATTCAAGAGACCCAGTACTTC
TRBV6-5	few	TRBJ2-7	NA	CASSSPVSYEQYF	TGTGCCAGCAGTTCCCCGGTCTCCTACGAGCAGTACTTC
TRBV4-2	NA	TRBJ2-1	TRBD2	CASSHGTSGEGNEQFF	TGTGCCAGCAGCCATGGGACTAGCGGGGAGGGGAATGAGCAGTTCTTC
TRBV4-2	NA	TRBJ2-1	TRBD2	CASSQQREGNNEQFF	TGTGCCAGCAGCCAACAGCGGGAGGGGAACAATGAGCAGTTCTTC
TRBV19	once	TRBJ1-4	NA	CASRAEPASSGKLFF	TGTGCCTCTCGAGCAGAGCCAGCCTCGAGCGGAAAACTGTTTTTT
TRBV18	NA	TRBJ2-1	NA	CASSPLNSLYNEQFF	TGTGCCAGCTCACCACTTAACAGCCTCTACAATGAGCAGTTCTTC